These 23 T cell receptor beta chains were all obtained from the same sample, sequenced in a study of vaccination effects on CD4 cells after COVID-19. The antigens these receptors bind are not known. Pools of viral peptides were used by the ViraFEST assay to expand antigen-specific CD4+ T cells ahead of sequencing. After roughly ten days in culture, the CD4+ T cells were isolated. Nucleocapsid antibody tests were negative, and the vaccine recipients had no prior SARS-CoV-2 infection. The data were produced by immunoSEQ multiplex PCR, yet TCRdb's version contains in-frame clones alone and is incomplete. The sample carries 71,000 or so clones, approximately 72% recorded once. The sequences come from CD4+ T cells from PBMCs cultured with HCoV-OC43 spike peptides, collected before COVID-19 vaccination. Subset meaning: HCoV-OC43 spike overlapping peptide pool stimulation. Source of these receptors: a human donor who received a COVID-19 vaccine.

In the case of this clone: This sample includes further DNA sequences coding for the same CDR3. V is TRBV6-5 and J is TRBJ2-5, with TRBD1 matching 9 bases. This CDR3 has 14 residues. J was trimmed by 4 bases and V by 6 bases; bases with no gene match: 6. Germline V gives CDR1 MNHEY, CDR2 SVGAGI. CDR3 residues: CASSPGQGRETQYF. CDR3 sequence (DNA): TGTGCCAGCAGCCCGGGACAGGGAAGAGAGACCCAGTACTTC.

This clone has a handful of counts. The CDR3: CASSLPGSNQPQHF. In DNA form, the CDR3 reads TGTGCCAGCAGCCTGCCTGGTAGCAATCAGCCCCAGCATTTT. The genes are TRBV5-4 and TRBJ1-5, with unresolved D. CDR1 and CDR2 (germline): SGHNT, YYREEE (reference sequence). This CDR3 has 14 residues. V lost 4 bases to trimming and J lost 0 bases, with 8 bases between them.

The V and J genes are TRBV7-2 and TRBJ2-6; a weak D match, TRBD1 (5 bases). The CDR3 sequence is 15 residues long. Germline CDR1 and CDR2: SGHTA and FQGNSA. The ends were cut back, 3 bases at V and 0 bases at J, with 6 bases in the middle. CDR3 DNA: TGTGCCAGCAGCTTTAGGGGCTCTGGGGCCAACGTCCTGACTTTC. Amino acid sequence: CASSFRGSGANVLTF.

This clone was picked up a small number of times. The chain uses TRBV19 and TRBJ1-5; D call uncertain. Trimming removed 5 bases at V and 7 bases at J, with 15 bases between. CDR3 size: 14 residues. Germline V gene lookup returns CDR1 LNHDA and CDR2 SQIVND (reference sequence). The CDR3 sequence: CASSGRLERQPQHF. The CDR3 DNA follows: TGTGCCAGTAGTGGCAGGTTGGAGAGACAGCCCCAGCATTTT.

The V gene is TRBV5-1, the J gene TRBJ2-5; D remains ambiguous. Germline values: CDR1 SGHRS, CDR2 YFSETQ. V was trimmed by 7 bases and J by 0 bases, leaving 7 bases between them. The CDR3 consists of 12 residues. The CDR3: CASGQYQETQYF. The CDR3 nucleotides are TGCGCCAGCGGGCAATACCAAGAGACCCAGTACTTC.

A single count supports this clone. V gene TRBV10-3 combines with J gene TRBJ1-1; maybe TRBD1 (6 bases). This CDR3 is 14 amino acids long. Germline-derived CDR1 and CDR2 are ENHRY and SYGVKD. V was cut by 10 bases and J by 0 bases, with 15 bases left in between. This CDR3 is CANLGQPMNTEAFF. The CDR3 coding sequence is TGTGCCAATCTCGGACAGCCTATGAACACTGAAGCTTTCTTT.

V is TRBV19 and J is TRBJ1-6; TRBD1 is a possible D gene (5 bases). The V gene lost 6 bases and the J gene lost 0 bases, with 12 bases spanning the gap. CDR1 is LNHDA, CDR2 SQIVND, per germline (reference sequence). The CDR3 loop spans 16 amino acids. This CDR3 is CASSRGGSSYNSPLHF. The CDR3 DNA is TGTGCCAGTAGCCGGGGGGGGAGCTCCTATAATTCACCCCTCCACTTT.

The chain carries TRBV2 and TRBJ1-6, with unresolved D. Germline lookup yields CDR1 SNHLY and CDR2 FYNNEI. This CDR3 is built from 13 residues. Trimming took 5 bases from V and 5 from J, leaving 7 bases between them. In DNA form, the CDR3 reads TGTGCCAGCAGTAGACATAATAATTCACCCCTCCACTTT. Amino acid sequence: CASSRHNNSPLHF. The full variable domain, completed using reference TRBV2 and TRBJ1-6, is EPEVTQTPSHQVTQMGQEVILRCVPISNHLYFYWYRQILGQKVEFLVSFYNNEISEKSEIFDDQFSVERPDGSNFTLKIRSTKLEDSAMYFCASSRHNNSPLHFGNGTRLTVT.

V usage is TRBV6-5 and J usage is TRBJ2-4; possibly TRBD2 for D (5 bases). The ends were cut back, 7 bases at V and 5 bases at J, with 12 bases in the middle. The germline CDR1 and CDR2 sequences are MNHEY and SVGAGI. This CDR3 has 13 amino acids. The CDR3 region is CASKALRENIQYF. The CDR3 coding sequence is TGTGCCAGCAAGGCCCTGAGGGAAAACATTCAGTACTTC.

The chain links TRBV5-5 to TRBJ2-2; 9 positions match TRBD1. V shed 5 bases and J 4 bases; nucleotides not matched to a gene: 12. The germline V gene has CDR1 SGHKS and CDR2 YYEKEE (reference sequence). The CDR3 is 17 residues long. The CDR3 loop is CASSRGTGIYGTGELFF. The CDR3 nucleotides are TGTGCCAGCAGTCGAGGGACAGGGATTTATGGCACCGGGGAGCTGTTTTTT.

This clone was observed a handful of times. The gene calls are TRBV5-1 and TRBJ2-2; D gene uncertain. Per germline, CDR1 SGHRS and CDR2 YFSETQ. The CDR3 length is 13 residues. Trimming removed 0 bases at V and 7 bases at J, with 7 bases between. CDR3 protein: CASSLVTDGELFF. In DNA, the CDR3 is TGCGCCAGCAGCTTGGTTACGGACGGGGAGCTGTTTTTT.

The chain couples TRBV3-1 (or the pseudogene TRBV3-2) to TRBJ1-1; D not certain. The CDR3 consists of 14 residues. V lost 5 bases and J 1 base, leaving 11 bases between the germline ends. Germline CDR1 LGHDT, CDR2 YNNKEL (reference sequence). Here the CDR3 DNA reads TGTGCCAGCAGCTTACCCGTTACGAACACTGAAGCTTTCTTT. It yields the protein CASSLPVTNTEAFF.

The chain combines TRBV28 with TRBJ2-6, with D maybe TRBD1 (6 bases). Germline CDR1 and CDR2: MDHEN and SYDVKM. V lost 9 bases and J lost 4, with 16 bases in between. The CDR3 contains 15 residues. The CDR3 is CASWERGSGANVLTF. CDR3 bases: TGTGCCAGTTGGGAAAGGGGGTCAGGGGCCAACGTCCTGACTTTC.

The V gene is TRBV7-2, the J gene TRBJ1-5; D gene uncertain. Per the germline V gene, CDR1 is SGHTA and CDR2 is FQGNSA. V dropped 1 base and J dropped 4 bases, with 5 bases sitting between them. The CDR3 covers 13 residues. This CDR3 is CASSLEQNQPQHF. CDR3 DNA sequence: TGTGCCAGCAGCTTAGAGCAGAATCAGCCCCAGCATTTT.

This rearrangement joins TRBV6-5 to TRBJ1-1; TRBD1 is a possible D gene (5 bases). This CDR3 spans 15 amino acids. Germline CDR1 MNHEY, CDR2 SVGAGI. Trimming removed 7 bases from V and 0 bases from J, with 15 bases in between. CDR3 residues: CASKPTDPVNTEAFF. The CDR3 DNA follows: TGTGCCAGCAAGCCGACAGACCCTGTGAACACTGAAGCTTTCTTT.

This chain links TRBV5-6 with TRBJ2-7, with a weak D call TRBD2 (7 bases). This CDR3 has 15 residues. Looked up from germline, CDR1 is SGHDT and CDR2 is YYEEEE. With 2 bases removed from V and 2 bases from J, the gap between germline ends came to 14 bases. The CDR3 DNA follows: TGTGCCAGCAGCTTATGGGGGGGGCCACCCTACGAGCAGTACGTC. Translated, it gives CASSLWGGPPYEQYV.

This clone has ten or more counts. The genes are TRBV19 and TRBJ2-7; 7 bases are shared with TRBD1. From germline, CDR1 is LNHDA and CDR2 SQIVND (reference sequence). V lost 6 bases, J lost 4 bases, and 12 bases stayed unmatched. This CDR3 has 15 amino acids. The CDR3 sequence is CASSTDRDSAYEQYV. The CDR3, as DNA: TGTGCCAGTAGCACTGACCGGGACAGCGCTTACGAGCAGTACGTC.

The chain joins TRBV6-4 to TRBJ2-7, with 8 nucleotides matching TRBD1. V dropped 6 bases and J dropped 4; count of bases not matched to a gene: 8. The germline V gene has CDR1 MRHNA and CDR2 SNTAGT. The CDR3 contains 14 residues. DNA for the CDR3: TGTGCCAGCAGACTCTGGACAGGGTGGTACGAGCAGTACGTC. Its protein is CASRLWTGWYEQYV.

This clone showed up just a few times. The chain recombines TRBV29-1 with TRBJ1-6; the D is unclear. The CDR3 totals 14 residues. The V end was cut by 4 bases, the J end by 0 bases, with 7 bases between. Per germline, CDR1 SQVTM and CDR2 ANQGSEA. For the CDR3, the DNA is TGCAGCGTTGCGGTTGGCTCCTATAATTCACCCCTCCACTTT. Protein product: CSVAVGSYNSPLHF.

The chain employs TRBV7-8 and TRBJ2-5; D tentatively fits TRBD1 or TRBD2 (5 bases each). The CDR3 is 18 residues long. With 0 bases removed from V and 5 bases from J, the gap between germline ends came to 22 bases. Germline V gene sequence: CDR1 SGHVS, CDR2 FQNEAQ. Here the CDR3 reads CASSLAFVQLPRGETQYF. The DNA of the CDR3 is TGTGCCAGCAGCTTAGCGTTCGTCCAGCTCCCCCGGGGCGAGACCCAGTACTTC.

The rearrangement links TRBV20-1 to TRBJ2-6; D may be TRBD2 (6 bases). Between the trimmed V and J ends, which lost 3 bases and 1 base, there was a span of 13 bases. Germline CDR1 reads DFQATT; CDR2 reads SNEGSKA (reference sequence). There are 16 residues in the CDR3. The CDR3 sequence is CSASAGMLSGANVLTF. CDR3 in DNA: TGCAGTGCTAGTGCGGGGATGCTTTCTGGGGCCAACGTCCTGACTTTC.

CDR3 in DNA: TGTGCCAGCAGTTTGCGCCCCAGGGTGGTTACTGAAGCTTTCTTT. Translating gives CASSLRPRVVTEAFF. The rearrangement uses TRBV6-5 and TRBJ1-1; D is perhaps TRBD1 (5 bases). The germline CDR1 and CDR2 sequences are MNHEY and SVGAGI. The CDR3 length is 15 residues. V lost 4 bases and J lost 5, with 17 bases in between.

The chain couples TRBV3-1 (or the pseudogene TRBV3-2) to TRBJ2-5, with D uncertain. CDR3 size: 16 residues. V lost 1 base and J 2 bases, leaving 14 bases between the germline ends. Germline loops: CDR1 LGHDT, CDR2 YNNKEL (reference sequence). This CDR3 is CASSQGLGPGQETQYF. The DNA of the CDR3 is TGTGCCAGCAGCCAAGGACTCGGACCTGGACAAGAGACCCAGTACTTC.